This TCR beta chain derives from a study of STAT5B mutations in CD4+ large granular lymphocyte leukemia. Germline-derived CDR1 and CDR2 are ENHRY and SYGVKD. CDR3 length: 15 amino acids. V lost 3 bases to trimming and J lost 2 bases, with 13 bases between them. Sequencing was performed with immunoSEQ multiplex PCR; in TCRdb, only in-frame clones are kept and a portion is missing. Here the sample spans tens of thousands of clones, about three quarters being singletons. This sequence was found in a human donor in good health. The J gene is TRBJ2-5, the V gene TRBV10-3, with D possibly TRBD2 on 6 matching bases. Sequenced material: CD4+ T cells from blood buffy coats. The CDR3 bases are TGTGCCATCAGTGAAGGCGGGGCGGTACAAGAGACCCAGTACTTC. Amino acid sequence: CAISEGGAVQETQYF.